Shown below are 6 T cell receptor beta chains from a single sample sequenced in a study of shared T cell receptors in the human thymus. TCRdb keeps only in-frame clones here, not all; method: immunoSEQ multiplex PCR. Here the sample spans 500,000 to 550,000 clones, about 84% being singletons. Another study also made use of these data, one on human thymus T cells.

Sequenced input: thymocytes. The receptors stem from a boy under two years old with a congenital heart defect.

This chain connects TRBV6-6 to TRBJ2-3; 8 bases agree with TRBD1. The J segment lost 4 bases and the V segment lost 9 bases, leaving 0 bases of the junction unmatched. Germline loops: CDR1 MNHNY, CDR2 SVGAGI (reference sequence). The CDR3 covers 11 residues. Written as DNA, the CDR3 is TGTGCCAGACAGGGGGCAGATACGCAGTATTTT. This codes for CARQGADTQYF.

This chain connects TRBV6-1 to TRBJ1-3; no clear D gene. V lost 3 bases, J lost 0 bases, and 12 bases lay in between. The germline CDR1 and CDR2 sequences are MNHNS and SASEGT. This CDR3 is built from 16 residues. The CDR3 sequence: CASSEFGRHSGNTIYF. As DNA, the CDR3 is TGTGCCAGCAGTGAGTTCGGCAGGCACTCTGGAAACACCATATATTTT.

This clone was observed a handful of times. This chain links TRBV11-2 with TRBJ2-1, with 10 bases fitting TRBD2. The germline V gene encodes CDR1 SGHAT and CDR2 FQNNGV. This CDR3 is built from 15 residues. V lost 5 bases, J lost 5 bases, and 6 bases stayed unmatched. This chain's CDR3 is CASSVLAGNNNEQFF. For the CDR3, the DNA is TGTGCCAGCAGCGTACTAGCGGGGAACAACAATGAGCAGTTCTTC.

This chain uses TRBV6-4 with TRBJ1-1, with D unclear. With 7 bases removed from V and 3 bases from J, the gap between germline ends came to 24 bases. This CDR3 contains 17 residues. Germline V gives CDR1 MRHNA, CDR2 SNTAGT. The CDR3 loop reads CASIREGPRVEDTEAFF. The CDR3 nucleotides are TGTGCCAGCATACGGGAGGGCCCCCGGGTTGAGGACACTGAAGCTTTCTTT.

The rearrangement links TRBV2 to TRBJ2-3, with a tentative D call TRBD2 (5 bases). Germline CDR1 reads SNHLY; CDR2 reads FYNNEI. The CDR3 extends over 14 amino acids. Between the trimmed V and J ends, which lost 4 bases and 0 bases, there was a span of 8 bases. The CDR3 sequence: CASSASGSTDTQYF. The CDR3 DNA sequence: TGTGCCAGCAGTGCCAGCGGAAGCACAGATACGCAGTATTTT.

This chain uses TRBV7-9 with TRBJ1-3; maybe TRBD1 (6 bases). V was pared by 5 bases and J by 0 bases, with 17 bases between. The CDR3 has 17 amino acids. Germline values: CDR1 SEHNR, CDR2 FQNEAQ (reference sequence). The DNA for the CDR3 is TGTGCCAGCAGCCCTTATGACAGGCCCCTCTCTGGAAACACCATATATTTT. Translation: CASSPYDRPLSGNTIYF.